This entry lists 2 T cell receptor beta chains sequenced from one sample in a study of shared clonotypes between healthy human individuals. The assay was immunoSEQ multiplex PCR, and TCRdb's table has in-frame clones only and misses some. Here the sample spans 2 million to 2.5 million clones, 85% to 95% being singletons. Naive CD8 cells lacked CD45RO and underwent positive selection for CCR7, leaving out terminally differentiated effector memory CD45RA+ cells. Sequenced: naive CD8+ T cells from PBMCs. All receptors come from a man between 18 and 29 years old in good health. Some clones in this sample may be carry-over from other donors' samples.

The count of this clone is one. The chain joins TRBV28 to TRBJ2-7, with D maybe TRBD1 (5 bases). Germline CDR1 MDHEN, CDR2 SYDVKM. This CDR3 region has 14 residues. Trimming removed 1 base from V and 5 bases from J, with 12 bases in between. CDR3 nucleotide sequence: TGTGCCAGCAGTTTATTCGCAGGGTTCCACGAGCAGTACTTC. It codes for CASSLFAGFHEQYF.

This sequence joins TRBV4-3 and TRBJ1-2, with TRBD1 as a possible D gene (6 bases). The CDR3 sequence is 18 residues long. V shed 0 bases and J shed 3 bases, with 20 bases lying between them. Germline CDR1 reads LGHNA; CDR2 reads YSLEER. CDR3 nucleotide sequence: TGCGCCAGCAGCCAAGATAGTTGGCGGGGGGCTAATTACTATGGCTACACCTTC. Its translation is CASSQDSWRGANYYGYTF.